The 18 T cell receptor beta chains below come from one sample, sequenced in a study of T cell clonality in common variable immunodeficiency (dated by TCRdb to 2015 to 2017). The library was produced with the immunoSEQ multiplex PCR assay. Not all clones reach the TCRdb copy of this immuneACCESS table, which keeps in-frame sequences only. Checked studies attribute under half of the gap to unresolved V genes and leave the rest unexplained. The table records about 44,000 clones for this sample, and not one of them appears only once. Together, the top ten hold more than 9% of the sample. Sequencing input: peripheral blood mononuclear cells. The receptors derive from a person aged 18 to 70 in good health.

This clone was seen repeatedly, ten times or more. The read falls 3 residues short of the CDR3 end, and the missing part is taken from the germline J gene. J is TRBJ1-2 and V is TRBV2; TRBD1 agrees at 9 bases. The CDR3 loop spans 11 amino acids. The V gene end was trimmed by 8 bases and the J gene end by 6 bases; junction bases not matched to a gene: 1. The germline CDR1 and CDR2 sequences are SNHLY and FYNNEI. Here the CDR3 reads CASGQGNGYTF. The DNA read from the CDR3 is TGTGCCAGCGGACAGGGGAATGGC.

This clone was recorded at least ten times. The sequenced fragment ends 3 residues before the CDR3 boundary, so the rest is inferred from the germline J gene. The gene calls are TRBV19 and TRBJ2-7; D is possibly TRBD1 (6 bases). There are 14 residues in the CDR3. Deletions cut 8 bases from V and 0 bases from J, with 14 bases between. CDR1 and CDR2 from the germline V gene are LNHDA and SQIVND (reference sequence). This CDR3 reads CASSHRETSYEQYF. The CDR3 DNA, read in part, is TGTGCCAGTTCTCACAGGGAAACCTCCTACGAG.

Many counts were recorded for this clone. The CDR3 end falls 3 residues outside the read, so it is completed with the germline J gene. The V gene is TRBV6-1, the J gene TRBJ2-7; D might be TRBD2 (5 bases). Trimming shortened V by 2 bases and J by 1 base, and 9 bases separated the two germline ends. CDR3 size: 14 residues. The germline V gene has CDR1 MNHNS and CDR2 SASEGT. CDR3 sequence reads: CASSEMAGSYEQYF. CDR3 DNA, as far as it was read: TGTGCCAGCAGTGAAATGGCGGGTTCCTACGAG.

The sample holds many counts of this clone. Read sequence stops 3 residues before the CDR3 end, and the germline J gene provides the missing end. The V and J genes are TRBV20-1 and TRBJ2-7; TRBD1 might be the D (6 bases). The CDR3 runs 11 residues. CDR1 is DFQATT, CDR2 SNEGSKA, per germline (reference sequence). Trimming removed 5 bases from V and 6 bases from J, with 11 bases in between. The CDR3 bases that were read are TGCAGTGCTCGAGGGGACACCGAG. This translates into CSARGDTE. The CDR3, in full, reads CSARGDTEQYF.

This clone has ten or more counts. Read data end 3 residues before the CDR3 end; the end is taken from the germline J gene. V usage is TRBV6-2 or TRBV6-3 and J usage is TRBJ2-7, with 7 bases lining up with TRBD1. The V and J ends lost 5 bases and 3 bases, in that order; junction bases with no gene match: 4. Per the germline V gene, CDR1 is MNHEY and CDR2 is SVGEGT. The CDR3 covers 13 residues. The CDR3 DNA, read in part, is TGTGCCAGCAGTAAGGGACAGAACTACGAG. Protein product: CASSKGQNYE. The entire CDR3 protein is CASSKGQNYEQYF.

About this clone: The DNA ends 3 residues before the CDR3 does, and the rest of the CDR3 is filled in from the germline J gene. The chain recombines TRBV7-9 with TRBJ1-1; D unresolved. The CDR3 has 15 residues. Per the germline V gene, CDR1 is SEHNR and CDR2 is FQNEAQ (reference sequence). The CDR3 bases that were read are TGTGCCAGCAGCCCATGGACTCAAACCAAAGTGGAA. Its translation is CASSPWTQTKVE. The full CDR3 is CASSPWTQTKVEAFF.

This clone was counted at least ten times. Read sequence stops 3 residues before the CDR3 end, and the germline J gene provides the missing end. The chain employs TRBV19 and TRBJ2-2; TRBD1 matches 8 bases. This CDR3 contains 17 residues. The germline V gene has CDR1 LNHDA and CDR2 SQIVND (reference sequence). Unmatched junction bases numbered 10, after V lost 4 bases and J lost 3 bases. The CDR3 is CASSRSQGARHTGELFF. Partial CDR3 DNA: TGTGCCAGTAGTAGAAGCCAGGGGGCGAGACACACCGGGGAG.

This clone was seen ten or more times. The read finishes 3 residues shy of the CDR3 end, and the germline J gene is used to complete it. V gene TRBV6-1 combines with J gene TRBJ1-1; D ambiguous. From germline, CDR1 is MNHNS and CDR2 SASEGT. V gave up 3 bases and J gave up 2 bases, with 13 bases separating them. The CDR3 covers 15 residues. This chain's CDR3 is CASSEGGEGNTEAFF. The sequenced CDR3 bases are TGTGCCAGCAGTGAGGGCGGGGAGGGTAACACTGAA.

This clone was counted ten times or more. The CDR3 end lies 3 residues beyond the end of the read and is filled in from the germline J gene. The chain carries TRBV18 and TRBJ1-3, with TRBD1 matching 7 bases. J was trimmed by 4 bases and V by 3 bases; bases with no gene match: 3. The CDR3 runs 14 residues. Germline CDR1 KGHSH, CDR2 LQKENI. This CDR3 is CASSPGTEGNTIYF. Incomplete CDR3 DNA: TGTGCCAGCTCACCCGGGACAGAAGGAAACACC.

This clone was observed many times. The read terminates 3 residues ahead of where the CDR3 ends, so the germline J gene completes it. The V and J genes are TRBV6-2 or TRBV6-3 and TRBJ2-2, with TRBD1 matching 7 bases. There are 15 residues in the CDR3. Germline trimming cut 5 bases from V and 4 bases from J; bases unmatched to any gene: 7. Germline CDR1 MNHEY, CDR2 SVGEGT. Incomplete CDR3 DNA: TGTGCCAGCAGTCCTGGACAGGAGGTCACCGGGGAG. The encoded protein is CASSPGQEVTGE. In full, the CDR3 is CASSPGQEVTGELFF.

This clone was seen ten or more times. The CDR3 end lies 3 residues beyond the end of the read and is filled in from the germline J gene. V usage is TRBV28 and J usage is TRBJ2-1, with 9 bases lining up with TRBD2. The CDR3 is made up of 14 amino acids. J was trimmed by 7 bases and V by 3 bases; bases with no gene match: 4. Germline loops: CDR1 MDHEN, CDR2 SYDVKM. The CDR3 sequence: CASSFSGSGNEQFF. The sequenced CDR3 bases are TGTGCCAGCAGTTTTAGCGGGAGCGGGAATGAG.

The sample holds many counts of this clone. The read ends 3 residues early relative to the CDR3; the germline J gene fills the gap. This sequence joins TRBV18 and TRBJ2-5; D perhaps matches TRBD2 (5 bases). V dropped 5 bases and J dropped 5 bases, with 9 bases sitting between them. The CDR3 contains 12 residues. Germline V gene lookup returns CDR1 KGHSH and CDR2 LQKENI. The CDR3 bases that were read are TGTGCCAGCTCAGAGACGGGGGAGACC. Its protein product is CASSETGET. The complete CDR3 reads CASSETGETQYF.

There are many counts of this clone. Read sequence stops 3 residues before the CDR3 end, and the germline J gene provides the missing end. The V gene is TRBV7-9, the J gene TRBJ2-1; D gene ambiguous. The CDR3 has 15 amino acids. Germline lookup yields CDR1 SEHNR and CDR2 FQNEAQ (reference sequence). V lost 2 bases to trimming and J lost 3 bases, with 11 bases between them. Here the CDR3 reads CASSLFPNYYNEQFF. The covered CDR3 bases are TGTGCCAGCAGCTTATTTCCCAACTACTACAATGAG. Full variable domain (outside the CDR3, taken from reference TRBV7-9 and TRBJ2-1): DTGVSQNPRHKITKRGQNVTFRCDPISEHNRLYWYRQTLGQGPEFLTYFQNEAQLEKSRLLSDRFSAERPKGSFSTLEIQRTEQGDSAMYLCASSLFPNYYNEQFFGPGTRLTVL.

This clone was recorded at least ten times. The CDR3 goes on 3 residues after the read ends, and that part is filled in from the germline J gene. The V gene is TRBV5-1, the J gene TRBJ2-7; 13 positions agree with TRBD2. In germline, CDR1 is SGHRS, CDR2 YFSETQ. Trimming removed 4 bases from V and 0 bases from J; junction bases left unmatched: 4. This CDR3 contains 16 residues. The CDR3 DNA, read in part, is TGCGCCAGCAGCCGGGGACTAGCGGGACCCTCCTACGAG. This sequence encodes CASSRGLAGPSYE. Given in full, the CDR3 is CASSRGLAGPSYEQYF. Drawing the rest from reference TRBV5-1 and TRBJ2-7, the complete variable domain is KAGVTQTPRYLIKTRGQQVTLSCSPISGHRSVSWYQQTPGQGLQFLFEYFSETQRNKGNFPGRFSGRQFSNSRSEMNVSTLELGDSALYLCASSRGLAGPSYEQYFGPGTRLTVT.

In this sample, this clone turned up many times. The read gets to within 3 residues of the CDR3 end, and the germline J gene fills in the rest. The chain carries TRBV20-1 and TRBJ1-1, with D tentatively TRBD1 (5 bases). The germline V gene encodes CDR1 DFQATT and CDR2 SNEGSKA (reference sequence). This CDR3 has 14 amino acids. Trimming pared 3 bases from V and 4 bases from J, leaving 15 bases between. The sequenced part of the CDR3 DNA is TGCAGTGCTAGCCGACCCACAGGTGCCACTGAA. Translating gives CSASRPTGATE. The whole CDR3 protein reads CSASRPTGATEAFF.

In this sample, this clone turned up many times. The read terminates 3 residues before the CDR3 end, so the remaining end is supplied by the germline J gene. The chain has TRBV7-3 and TRBJ2-6; D is ambiguous. Germline loops: CDR1 SGHTA, CDR2 FQGTGA. CDR3 length equals 16 residues. Trimming took 0 bases from V and 0 from J, leaving 6 bases between them. The CDR3: CASSLTPGSGANVLTF. The part of the CDR3 DNA that was read is TGTGCCAGCAGCTTAACCCCGGGCTCTGGGGCCAACGTC.

The table lists this clone with many counts. The CDR3 end falls 3 residues outside the read, so it is completed with the germline J gene. The chain has TRBV7-8 and TRBJ2-3; 9 bases are a match to TRBD2. Germline values: CDR1 SGHVS, CDR2 FQNEAQ. J lost 6 bases, V lost 2 bases, and 9 bases had no gene match. The CDR3 has 16 residues. The sequenced part of the CDR3 DNA is TGTGCCAGCAGCTTACTTGGCGGGAGGGCCGTGGATACG. Protein: CASSLLGGRAVDT. The whole CDR3 protein is CASSLLGGRAVDTQYF.

In its sample, this clone was seen many times. The sequence runs out 3 residues before the end of the CDR3; the remainder is reconstructed from the germline J gene. This chain joins TRBV19 and TRBJ2-6, with D tentatively TRBD1 (5 bases). The ends were cut back, 9 bases at V and 2 bases at J, with 11 bases in the middle. The CDR3 is 14 residues long. The germline CDR1 and CDR2 sequences are LNHDA and SQIVND (reference sequence). The CDR3 DNA, read in part, is TGTGCCAGCGCAGGGCAGGCTGGGGCCAACGTC. Translated, it gives CASAGQAGANV. The full CDR3 protein reads CASAGQAGANVLTF.